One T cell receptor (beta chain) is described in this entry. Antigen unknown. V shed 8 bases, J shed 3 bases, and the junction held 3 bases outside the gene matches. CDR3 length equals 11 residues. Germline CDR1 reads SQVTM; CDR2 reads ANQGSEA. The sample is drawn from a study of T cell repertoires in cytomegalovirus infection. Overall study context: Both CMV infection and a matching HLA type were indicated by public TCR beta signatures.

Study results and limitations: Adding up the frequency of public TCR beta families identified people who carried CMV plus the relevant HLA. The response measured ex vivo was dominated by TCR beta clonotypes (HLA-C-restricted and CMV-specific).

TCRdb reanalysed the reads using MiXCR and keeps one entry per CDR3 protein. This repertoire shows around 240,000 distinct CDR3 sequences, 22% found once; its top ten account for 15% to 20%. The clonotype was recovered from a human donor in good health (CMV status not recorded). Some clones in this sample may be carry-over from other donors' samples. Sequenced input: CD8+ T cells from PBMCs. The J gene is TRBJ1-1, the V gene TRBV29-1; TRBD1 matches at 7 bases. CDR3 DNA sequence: TGCAGCCATGACAGGGACACTGAAGCTTTCTTT. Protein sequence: CSHDRDTEAFF.